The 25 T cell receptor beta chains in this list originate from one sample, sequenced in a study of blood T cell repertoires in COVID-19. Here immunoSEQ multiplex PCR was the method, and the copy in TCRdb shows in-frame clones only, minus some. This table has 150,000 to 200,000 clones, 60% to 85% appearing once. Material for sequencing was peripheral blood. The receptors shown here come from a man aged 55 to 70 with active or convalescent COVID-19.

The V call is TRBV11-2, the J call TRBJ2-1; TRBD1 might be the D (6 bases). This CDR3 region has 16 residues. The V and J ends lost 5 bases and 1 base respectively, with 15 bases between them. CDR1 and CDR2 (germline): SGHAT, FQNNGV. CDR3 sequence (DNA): TGTGCCAGCAGCCTAATAGGGGGAGTGTCCTACAATGAGCAGTTCTTC. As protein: CASSLIGGVSYNEQFF.

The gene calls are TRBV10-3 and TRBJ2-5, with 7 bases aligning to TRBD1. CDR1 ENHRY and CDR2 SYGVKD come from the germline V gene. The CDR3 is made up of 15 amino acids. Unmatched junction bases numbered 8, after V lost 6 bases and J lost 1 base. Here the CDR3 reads CAISPGTVPQETQYF. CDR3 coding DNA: TGTGCCATCAGCCCCGGGACAGTTCCCCAAGAGACCCAGTACTTC.

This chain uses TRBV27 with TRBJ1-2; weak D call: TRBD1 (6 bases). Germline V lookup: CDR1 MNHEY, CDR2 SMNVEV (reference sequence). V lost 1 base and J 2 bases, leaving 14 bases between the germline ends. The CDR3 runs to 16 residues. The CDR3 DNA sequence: TGTGCCAGCAGTTTATGGGGGGGCAGGGCAAACTATGGCTACACCTTC. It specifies CASSLWGGRANYGYTF.

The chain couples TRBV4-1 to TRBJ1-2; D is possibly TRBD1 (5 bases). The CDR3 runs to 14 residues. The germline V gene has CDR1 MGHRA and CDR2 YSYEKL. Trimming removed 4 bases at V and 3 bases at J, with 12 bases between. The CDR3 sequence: CASSPRTTHYGYTF. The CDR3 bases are TGCGCCAGCAGCCCAAGGACAACCCACTATGGCTACACCTTC.

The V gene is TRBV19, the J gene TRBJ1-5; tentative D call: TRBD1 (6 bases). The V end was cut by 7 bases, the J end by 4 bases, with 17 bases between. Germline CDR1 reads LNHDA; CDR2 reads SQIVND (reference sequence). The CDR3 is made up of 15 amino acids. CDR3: CASTPGGGRNQPQHF. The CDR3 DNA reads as TGTGCCAGTACTCCGGGGGGGGGCAGAAATCAGCCCCAGCATTTT.

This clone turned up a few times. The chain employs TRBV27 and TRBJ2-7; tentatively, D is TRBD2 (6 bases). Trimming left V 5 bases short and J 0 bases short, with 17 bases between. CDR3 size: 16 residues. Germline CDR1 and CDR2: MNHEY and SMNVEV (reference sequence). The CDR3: CASSPNLGGNSYEQYF. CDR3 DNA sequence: TGTGCCAGCAGTCCCAACCTAGGCGGGAACTCCTACGAGCAGTACTTC.

CDR3 amino acids: CASSRTGGLYEQYF. Written as DNA, the CDR3 is TGCGCCAGCAGCCGGACAGGGGGTTTGTACGAGCAGTACTTC. The chain has TRBV4-1 and TRBJ2-7; 10 bases agree with TRBD1. With V trimmed by 4 bases and J by 4 bases, 4 bases remained unmatched. Germline CDR1 reads MGHRA; CDR2 reads YSYEKL. CDR3 length: 14 residues.

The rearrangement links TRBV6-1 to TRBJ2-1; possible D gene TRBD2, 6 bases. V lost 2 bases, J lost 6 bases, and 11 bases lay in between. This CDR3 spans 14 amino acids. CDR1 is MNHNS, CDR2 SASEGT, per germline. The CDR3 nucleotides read TGTGCCAGCAGTGAAATGACGGAGGGCAATGAGCAGTTCTTC. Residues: CASSEMTEGNEQFF.

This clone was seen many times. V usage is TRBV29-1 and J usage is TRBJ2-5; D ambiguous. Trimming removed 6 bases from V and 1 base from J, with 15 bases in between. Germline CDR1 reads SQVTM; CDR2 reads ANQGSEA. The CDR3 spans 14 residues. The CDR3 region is CSVLGLTTQETQYF. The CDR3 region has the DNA TGCAGCGTCCTCGGTCTGACAACCCAAGAGACCCAGTACTTC.

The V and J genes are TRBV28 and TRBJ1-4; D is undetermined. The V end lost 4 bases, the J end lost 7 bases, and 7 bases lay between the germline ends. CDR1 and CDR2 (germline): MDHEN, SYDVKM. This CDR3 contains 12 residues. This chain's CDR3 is CASSSYPEKLFF. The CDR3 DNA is TGTGCCAGCAGTTCCTATCCTGAAAAACTGTTTTTT.

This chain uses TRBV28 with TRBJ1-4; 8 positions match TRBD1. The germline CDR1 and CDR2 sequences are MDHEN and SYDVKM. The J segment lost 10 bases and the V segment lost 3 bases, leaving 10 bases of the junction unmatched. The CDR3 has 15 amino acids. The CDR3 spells CASSLDRDGEGKLFF. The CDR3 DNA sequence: TGTGCCAGCAGTTTGGACAGGGATGGGGAAGGAAAACTGTTTTTT.

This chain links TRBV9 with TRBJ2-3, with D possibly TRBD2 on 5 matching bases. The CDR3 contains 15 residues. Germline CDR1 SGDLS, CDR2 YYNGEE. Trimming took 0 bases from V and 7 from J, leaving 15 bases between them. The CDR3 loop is CASSVARESGNTQYF. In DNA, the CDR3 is TGTGCCAGCAGCGTAGCGCGAGAAAGCGGAAATACGCAGTATTTT. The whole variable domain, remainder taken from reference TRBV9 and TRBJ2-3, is DSGVTQTPKHLITATGQRVTLRCSPRSGDLSVYWYQQSLDQGLQFLIQYYNGEERAKGNILERFSAQQFPDLHSELNLSSLELGDSALYFCASSVARESGNTQYFGPGTRLTVL.

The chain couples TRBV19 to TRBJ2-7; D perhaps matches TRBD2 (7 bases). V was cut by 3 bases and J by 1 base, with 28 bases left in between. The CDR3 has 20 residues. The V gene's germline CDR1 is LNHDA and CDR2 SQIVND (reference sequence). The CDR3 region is CASSMAPRDHMGRGSYEQYF. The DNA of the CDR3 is TGTGCCAGTAGTATGGCCCCCCGGGACCACATGGGGAGGGGGTCCTACGAGCAGTACTTC.

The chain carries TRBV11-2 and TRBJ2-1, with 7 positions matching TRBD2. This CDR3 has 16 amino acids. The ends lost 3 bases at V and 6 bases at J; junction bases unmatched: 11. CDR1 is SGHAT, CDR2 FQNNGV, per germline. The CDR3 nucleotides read TGTGCCAGCAGCTTTCACGGGGCGGGAGTGGTCAATGAGCAGTTCTTC. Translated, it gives CASSFHGAGVVNEQFF.

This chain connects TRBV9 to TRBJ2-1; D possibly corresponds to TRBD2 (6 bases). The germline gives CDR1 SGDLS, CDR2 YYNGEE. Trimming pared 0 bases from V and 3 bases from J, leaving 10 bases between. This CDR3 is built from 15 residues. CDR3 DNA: TGTGCCAGCAGCGTAGATGGCGGGGACTACAATGAGCAGTTCTTC. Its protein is CASSVDGGDYNEQFF.

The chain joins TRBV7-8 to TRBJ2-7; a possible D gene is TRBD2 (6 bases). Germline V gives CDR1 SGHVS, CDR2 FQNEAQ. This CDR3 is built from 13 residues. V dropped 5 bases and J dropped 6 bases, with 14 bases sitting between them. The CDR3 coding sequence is TGTGCCAGCAGCCTATATGTGGGAGGCGAGCAGTACTTC. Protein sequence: CASSLYVGGEQYF.

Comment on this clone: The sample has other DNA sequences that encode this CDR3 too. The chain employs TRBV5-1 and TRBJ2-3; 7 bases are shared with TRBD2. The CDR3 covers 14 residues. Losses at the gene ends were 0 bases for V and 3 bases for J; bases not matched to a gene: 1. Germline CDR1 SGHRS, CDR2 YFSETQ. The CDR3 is CASSLGGRTDTQYF. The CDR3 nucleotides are TGCGCCAGCAGCTTGGGCGGGAGAACAGATACGCAGTATTTT.

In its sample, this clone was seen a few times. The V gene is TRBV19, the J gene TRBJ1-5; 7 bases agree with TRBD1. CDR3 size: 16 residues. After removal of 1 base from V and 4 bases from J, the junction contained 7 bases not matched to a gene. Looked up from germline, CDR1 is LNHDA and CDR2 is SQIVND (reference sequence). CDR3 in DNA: TGTGCCAGTAGTATAGCGGCAGGGGGATTTAATCAGCCCCAGCATTTT. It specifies CASSIAAGGFNQPQHF.

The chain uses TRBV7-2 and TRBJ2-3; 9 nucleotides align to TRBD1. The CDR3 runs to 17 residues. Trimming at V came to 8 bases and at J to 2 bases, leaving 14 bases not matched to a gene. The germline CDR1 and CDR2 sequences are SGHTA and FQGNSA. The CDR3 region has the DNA TGTGCCAGCGGCCTCAAAAGGACAGGGGCCTCCACAGATACGCAGTATTTT. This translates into CASGLKRTGASTDTQYF.

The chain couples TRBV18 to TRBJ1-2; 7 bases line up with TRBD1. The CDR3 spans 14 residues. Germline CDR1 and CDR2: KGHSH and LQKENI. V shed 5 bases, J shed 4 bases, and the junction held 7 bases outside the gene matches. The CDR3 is CASSTRQGPYGYTF. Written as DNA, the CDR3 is TGTGCCAGCTCAACTAGACAGGGACCCTATGGCTACACCTTC.

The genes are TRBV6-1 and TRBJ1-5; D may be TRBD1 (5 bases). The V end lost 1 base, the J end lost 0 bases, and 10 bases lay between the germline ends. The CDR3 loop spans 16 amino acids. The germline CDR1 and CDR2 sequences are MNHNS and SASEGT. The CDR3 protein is CASSEGRTGSNQPQHF. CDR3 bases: TGTGCCAGCAGTGAAGGAAGAACAGGTAGCAATCAGCCCCAGCATTTT.

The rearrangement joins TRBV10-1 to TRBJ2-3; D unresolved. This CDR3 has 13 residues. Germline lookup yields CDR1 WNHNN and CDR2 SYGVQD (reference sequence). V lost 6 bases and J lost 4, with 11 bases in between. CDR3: CASSPLAPDTQYF. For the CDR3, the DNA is TGCGCCAGCAGCCCCCTGGCCCCAGATACGCAGTATTTT.

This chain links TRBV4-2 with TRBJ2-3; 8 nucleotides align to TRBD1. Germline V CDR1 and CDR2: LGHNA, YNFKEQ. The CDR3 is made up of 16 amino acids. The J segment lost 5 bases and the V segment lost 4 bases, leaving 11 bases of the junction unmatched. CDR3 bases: TGTGCCAGCAGCCTCCGGACAGGGAGAGGGGGAGATACGCAGTATTTT. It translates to CASSLRTGRGGDTQYF.

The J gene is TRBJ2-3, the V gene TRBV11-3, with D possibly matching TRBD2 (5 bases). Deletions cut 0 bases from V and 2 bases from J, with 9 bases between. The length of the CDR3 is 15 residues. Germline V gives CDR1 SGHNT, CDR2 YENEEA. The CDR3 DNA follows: TGTGCCAGCAGCTTAGACTCGGGAATCACAGATACGCAGTATTTT. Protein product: CASSLDSGITDTQYF.

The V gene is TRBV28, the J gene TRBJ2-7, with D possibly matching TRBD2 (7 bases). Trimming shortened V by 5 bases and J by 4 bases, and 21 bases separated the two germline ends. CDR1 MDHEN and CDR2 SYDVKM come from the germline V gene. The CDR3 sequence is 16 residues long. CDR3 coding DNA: TGTGCCAGCAGTAACCTCGGGGGGCAGGGGATGTACGAGCAGTACTTC. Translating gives CASSNLGGQGMYEQYF.